A selection of T cell receptor beta chains follows, all from one sample in a study of T cells after yellow fever vaccination. MiXCR, applied by TCRdb to the 5' RACE reads, yields one record per CDR3 protein. The sample records some 260,000 distinct CDR3 sequences, roughly 5.6% being singletons. The sample in question was CD4+ T cells sorted from PBMCs, obtained on the day of the yellow fever booster vaccination. The receptors derive from a man younger than 35 who received the YFV17D yellow fever vaccine. The CDR3 runs from the conserved cysteine through the conserved F or W. D genes are given only for firm matches. Clone size is given for some rows only: seen once, a few or many times, or a class if the clone is expanded.

d_call,v_call,j_call,clone_size,cdr3_nt,cdr3_aa
NA,TRBV20-1,TRBJ2-3,NA,TGCAGTGCTACCCCGGGGGAGCGATCCACGCAGTATTTT,CSATPGERSTQYF
NA,TRBV20-1,TRBJ2-5,NA,TGCAGTGCACGGCGGACAGCAAAAGAGACCCAGTACTTC,CSARRTAKETQYF
TRBD1,TRBV6-2/TRBV6-3,TRBJ1-5,many,TGTGCCAGCAGCCGACCGGGACAGGTCAGCAATCAGCCCCAGCATTTT,CASSRPGQVSNQPQHF
TRBD2,TRBV18,TRBJ2-3,NA,TGTGCCAGCTCACCACCCTCAGGGAGGGAAGATACGCAGTATTTT,CASSPPSGREDTQYF
TRBD1,TRBV6-6,TRBJ1-5,NA,TGTGCCAGCACCCAGACCGGACAGGTGTTTCAGCCCCAGCATTTT,CASTQTGQVFQPQHF
TRBD2,TRBV5-1,TRBJ2-3,few,TGCGCCAGCAGGGACCCTAGCGGGGCAACAGATACGCAGTATTTT,CASRDPSGATDTQYF
NA,TRBV20-1,TRBJ2-3,NA,TGCAGTGCTAGCCACAGGACTTATACGCAGTATTTT,CSASHRTYTQYF
NA,TRBV7-2,TRBJ2-1,few,TGTGCCAGCAGCTTAGGGGGGGCTTGGGAGCAGTTCTTC,CASSLGGAWEQFF
NA,TRBV18,TRBJ1-4,few,TGTGCCAGCTCAACCATGGACAGACAGGCAACTAATGAAAAACTGTTTTTT,CASSTMDRQATNEKLFF
NA,TRBV5-1,TRBJ2-1,few,TGCGCCAGCAGCTTCGAATACAATGAGCAGTTCTTC,CASSFEYNEQFF
TRBD1,TRBV6-2/TRBV6-3,TRBJ1-1,few,TGTGCCAGCAGTTGGCCGGGACAGGGCACTGAAGCTTTCTTT,CASSWPGQGTEAFF
NA,TRBV6-2/TRBV6-3,TRBJ2-3,few,TGTGCCAGCAGTTACGGGGGGCCCACAGATACGCAGTATTTT,CASSYGGPTDTQYF
TRBD2,TRBV20-1,TRBJ2-7,many,TGCAGTGCTTCCCGGACTAGCGGGGGGACGCTCGAGCAGTACTTC,CSASRTSGGTLEQYF
TRBD2,TRBV9,TRBJ2-3,NA,TGTGCCAGCAGCGGGTTAGGGGACTACGGCACAGATACGCAGTATTTT,CASSGLGDYGTDTQYF
TRBD1,TRBV7-9,TRBJ2-7,NA,TGTGCCAGCAGGCCTTCGGGACAGGGGAGGCAGTACTTC,CASRPSGQGRQYF
NA,TRBV2,TRBJ1-1,few,TGTGCCAGCAGCGCCCGGTTGCACACTGAAGCTTTCTTT,CASSARLHTEAFF
TRBD2,TRBV20-1,TRBJ2-1,NA,TGCAGTGCTAAGACCGGACTAGCGGCAATTCATGAGCAGTTCTTC,CSAKTGLAAIHEQFF
NA,TRBV11-2,TRBJ2-3,many,TGTGCCAGCAGCCTCGGTGGGGTGAGGGATACGCAGTATTTT,CASSLGGVRDTQYF
TRBD1,TRBV6-6,TRBJ1-6,few,TGTGCCAGCACCGAAGCGGGACAGGGAAGTTCACCCCTCCACTTT,CASTEAGQGSSPLHF
NA,TRBV9,TRBJ2-3,few,TGTGCCAGCAGCGTATTGGACTTCTCAAATACGCAGTATTTT,CASSVLDFSNTQYF
TRBD1,TRBV5-1,TRBJ2-3,NA,TGCGCCAGCAGCTCTGACAGGACAGGGGTTTCGGATACGCAGTATTTT,CASSSDRTGVSDTQYF
NA,TRBV6-2/TRBV6-3,TRBJ2-4,NA,TGTGCCAGCAGTACGATGGGGTCTGGGGGAAACATTCAGTACTTC,CASSTMGSGGNIQYF
TRBD1,TRBV7-2,TRBJ2-4,many,TGTGCCAGCAACCCGACAGGGGGAGACATTCAGTACTTC,CASNPTGGDIQYF
NA,TRBV29-1,TRBJ2-1,many,TGCAGCGTTAAACCCGGCAGTAATGAGCAGTTCTTC,CSVKPGSNEQFF
TRBD1,TRBV12-3/TRBV12-4,TRBJ2-7,few,TGTGCCAGCAGTCGGACAGGGATCCCCTACGAGCAGTACTTC,CASSRTGIPYEQYF
NA,TRBV12-3/TRBV12-4,TRBJ2-1,many,TGTGCCAGCAGTTTAACCGGGGACAATGAGCAGTTCTTC,CASSLTGDNEQFF
TRBD2,TRBV7-2,TRBJ2-5,NA,TGTGCCAGCAGCAAGGGACTAGCGGAAGAGACCCAGTACTTC,CASSKGLAEETQYF
NA,TRBV20-1,TRBJ1-5,many,TGCAGTGCTAGCCGCTTTGTAAGCAGGATCAATCAGCCCCAGCATTTT,CSASRFVSRINQPQHF
NA,TRBV5-1,TRBJ2-2,few,TGCGCCAGCAGCTTTAAGAGGCAGGCGAACACCGGGGAGCTGTTTTTT,CASSFKRQANTGELFF
TRBD1,TRBV11-2,TRBJ2-3,many,TGTGCCAGCAGCATCGGACAGGGCACAGATACGCAGTATTTT,CASSIGQGTDTQYF
NA,TRBV5-1,TRBJ2-7,few,TGCGCCAGCAGCGAAACCTACGAGCAGTACTTC,CASSETYEQYF
NA,TRBV6-6,TRBJ1-1,many,TGTGCCAGCAGTTGGCTAGGAGCGAAGAACACTGAAGCTTTCTTT,CASSWLGAKNTEAFF
NA,TRBV5-1,TRBJ1-5,many,TGCGCCAGCAGCCCTCTCACAGGGATCAATCAGCCCCAGCATTTT,CASSPLTGINQPQHF
TRBD2,TRBV3-1,TRBJ2-5,few,TGTGCCAGCAGCCAAGGGACTCCGCGGGAGCGGACCCAGTACTTC,CASSQGTPRERTQYF
NA,TRBV6-6,TRBJ1-2,few,TGTGCCAGCAGTTACTCGACCCCCGGAGTATATGGCTACACCTTC,CASSYSTPGVYGYTF
TRBD1,TRBV7-9,TRBJ2-1,NA,TGTGCCAGCAGCCCGACTCCCGAGGGACAGCACAATGAGCAGTTCTTC,CASSPTPEGQHNEQFF
TRBD2,TRBV4-3,TRBJ2-7,many,TGCGCCAGCAGCCAAGGCCCCGGGAGGTTCTACGAGCAGTACTTC,CASSQGPGRFYEQYF
TRBD1,TRBV20-1,TRBJ1-1,NA,TGCAGTGCTAGGGGACAGCCGAACACTGAAGCTTTCTTT,CSARGQPNTEAFF
TRBD2,TRBV20-1,TRBJ2-1,few,TGCAGTGCTAGGCGCGGGGGGGGATACAATGAGCAGTTCTTC,CSARRGGGYNEQFF
TRBD2,TRBV7-2,TRBJ2-5,NA,TGTGCCAGCAGCTTAGGACTAGCGGATCAAGAGACCCAGTACTTC,CASSLGLADQETQYF
NA,TRBV2,TRBJ1-2,few,TGTGCCAGCAGTGAAAATCATAGGTGGATAGGCTACACCTTC,CASSENHRWIGYTF
TRBD2,TRBV29-1,TRBJ2-5,many,TGCAGCGTGCGGACTAGCCCCTACGGGACCCAGTACTTC,CSVRTSPYGTQYF
NA,TRBV5-1,TRBJ2-7,few,TGCGCCAGCAGCTTGGGAGGGGCTCACTACGAGCAGTACTTC,CASSLGGAHYEQYF
NA,TRBV4-1,TRBJ2-5,many,TGCGCCAGCAGCCAAGATGAGGGACATCCTGTCCGGGAGACCCAGTACTTC,CASSQDEGHPVRETQYF
NA,TRBV7-9,TRBJ2-3,many,TGTGCCAGCAACCCCGGGGACGGGGGCCGGGCAGATACGCAGTATTTT,CASNPGDGGRADTQYF
NA,TRBV5-4,TRBJ2-7,NA,TGTGCCAGCAGCTTGTGGGTTTCCTCCTACGAGCAGTACTTC,CASSLWVSSYEQYF
NA,TRBV10-3,TRBJ2-4,many,TGTGCCAGCGCAGGGGAAGCCAAAAACATTCAGTACTTC,CASAGEAKNIQYF
NA,TRBV6-2/TRBV6-3,TRBJ2-2,few,TGTGCCAGCGCAGTCACCGGGGAGCTGTTTTTT,CASAVTGELFF
NA,TRBV2,TRBJ1-4,many,TGTGCCAGCAGTGAAGGGGGCGAGAATGAAAAACTGTTTTTT,CASSEGGENEKLFF
TRBD1,TRBV20-1,TRBJ1-2,few,TGCAGTGCTAGAGTTCCGTCGGGCCAAGGGGGCGGCTACACCTTC,CSARVPSGQGGGYTF
NA,TRBV9,TRBJ2-5,few,TGTGCCAGCAGCCCGGGACGACGACAAGAGACCCAGTACTTC,CASSPGRRQETQYF
TRBD1,TRBV19,TRBJ1-2,NA,TGTGCCAGTAGTATTAGCAGGGGGCTTGGCTACACCTTC,CASSISRGLGYTF
TRBD1,TRBV5-4,TRBJ2-5,few,TGTGCCAGCAGCTCCGGGACAGGGGGCCCCCGCGGCGGGACCCAGTACTTC,CASSSGTGGPRGGTQYF